The clone carrying this TCR beta chain was recorded once. Its specificity is unknown. The same CDR3 is also encoded by other DNA sequences in this sample. Profiling relied on immunoSEQ multiplex PCR, and the TCRdb table lists in-frame clones only, not all of them. Among about 350,000 clones, about 92% were seen once, and the ten largest hold about 3.9%. The data stem from a study of Ad26.COV2.S vaccination and SARS-CoV-2 variants. Between the trimmed V and J ends, which lost 4 bases and 0 bases, there was a span of 14 bases. The V gene's germline CDR1 is SGHRS and CDR2 YFSETQ. The CDR3 loop spans 16 amino acids. Notes on the study in general: Total responses of T cells may have been underestimated by the analyses of TCR breadth and depth.

This chain links TRBV5-1 with TRBJ1-5; the D is unclear. The sequenced sample was peripheral blood, obtained after recovery from COVID-19. The sequence was obtained from a human donor who had recovered from COVID-19. CDR3 amino acids: CASSRTRTASNQPQHF. The CDR3 bases are TGCGCCAGCAGCAGGACCCGGACGGCTAGCAATCAGCCCCAGCATTTT.